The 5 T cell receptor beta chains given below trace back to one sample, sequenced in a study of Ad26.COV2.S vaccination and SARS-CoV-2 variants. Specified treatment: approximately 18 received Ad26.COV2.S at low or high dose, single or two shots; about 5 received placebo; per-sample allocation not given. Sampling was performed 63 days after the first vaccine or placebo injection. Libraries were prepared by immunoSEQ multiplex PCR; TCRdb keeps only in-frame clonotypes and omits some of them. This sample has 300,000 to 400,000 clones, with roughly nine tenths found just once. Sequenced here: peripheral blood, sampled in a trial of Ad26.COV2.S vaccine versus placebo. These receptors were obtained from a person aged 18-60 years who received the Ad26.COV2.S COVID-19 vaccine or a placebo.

This CDR3 reads CTSSREDEGEQYV. The CDR3, as DNA: TGCACCAGCAGCCGAGAGGACGAGGGCGAGCAGTACGTC. This rearrangement joins TRBV1 to TRBJ2-7; TRBD2 is the table's D call, not checked against the DNA. TRBV1 is described as a pseudogene. The CDR3 runs to 13 residues.

CDR3 coding DNA: TGTGCCAGCAGCTTAACGGTCCGTGGCCGGGAGGGTGGCTACACCTTC. Its protein product is CASSLTVRGREGGYTF. This chain links TRBV7-8 with TRBJ1-2; D gene ambiguous. Germline lookup yields CDR1 SGHVS and CDR2 FQNEAQ. CDR3 size: 16 residues. Trimming took 2 bases from V and 7 from J, leaving 20 bases between them. Together with reference TRBV7-8 and TRBJ1-2, the CDR3 gives the full variable domain: GAGVSQSPRYKVAKRGQDVALRCDPISGHVSLFWYQQALGQGPEFLTYFQNEAQLDKSGLPSDRFFAERPEGSVSTLKIQRTQQEDSAVYLCASSLTVRGREGGYTFGSGTRLTVV.

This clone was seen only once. CDR3 loop: CSVERGTNEKLFF. DNA of the CDR3: TGCAGCGTTGAGAGGGGGACTAATGAAAAACTGTTTTTT. This chain joins TRBV29-1 and TRBJ1-4, with D maybe TRBD1 (6 bases). The V and J ends lost 3 bases and 2 bases respectively, with 7 bases between them. The length of the CDR3 is 13 residues. Germline CDR1 is SQVTM and CDR2 is ANQGSEA.

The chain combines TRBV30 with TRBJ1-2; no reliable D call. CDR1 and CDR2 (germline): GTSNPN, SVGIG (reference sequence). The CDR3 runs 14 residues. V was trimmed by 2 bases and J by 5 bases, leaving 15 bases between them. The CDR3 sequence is CAWSQDFQRYGYTF. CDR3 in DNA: TGTGCCTGGAGTCAGGACTTCCAGCGGTATGGCTACACCTTC.

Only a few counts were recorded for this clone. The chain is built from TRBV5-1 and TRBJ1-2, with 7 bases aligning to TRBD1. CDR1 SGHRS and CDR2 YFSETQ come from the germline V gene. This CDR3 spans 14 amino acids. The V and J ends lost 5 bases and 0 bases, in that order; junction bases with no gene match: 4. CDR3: CASRGDSANYGYTF. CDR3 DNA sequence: TGCGCCAGCAGGGGGGACAGCGCTAACTATGGCTACACCTTC. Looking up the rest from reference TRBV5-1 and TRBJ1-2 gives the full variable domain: KAGVTQTPRYLIKTRGQQVTLSCSPISGHRSVSWYQQTPGQGLQFLFEYFSETQRNKGNFPGRFSGRQFSNSRSEMNVSTLELGDSALYLCASRGDSANYGYTFGSGTRLTVV.